This T cell receptor (beta chain) was recorded in a study of OX40 agonist ivuxolimab in advanced cancers. Study background: One hepatocellular carcinoma and a couple of cutaneous melanoma patients partially responded.

Exclusion applied to patients with autoimmune disease history or systemic immunosuppression. V dropped 0 bases and J dropped 3 bases, with 8 bases sitting between them. CDR3 length equals 14 residues. Germline V gene sequence: CDR1 MNHEY, CDR2 SMNVEV (reference sequence). The data were produced by immunoSEQ multiplex PCR, yet TCRdb's version contains in-frame clones alone and is incomplete. The sample shows roughly 83,000 clones, roughly nine tenths of them seen only once. This clonotype was obtained from an adult with an advanced solid tumor such as melanoma, head and neck, liver or kidney cancer. The chain carries TRBV27 and TRBJ1-1; D unresolved. The sequencing used CD4+ or CD8+ T cells sorted from blood, collected in a trial of the OX40 agonist ivuxolimab. In DNA, the CDR3 is TGTGCCAGCAGTTTATCGGTGGGCTACACTGAAGCTTTCTTT. This gives the protein CASSLSVGYTEAFF.